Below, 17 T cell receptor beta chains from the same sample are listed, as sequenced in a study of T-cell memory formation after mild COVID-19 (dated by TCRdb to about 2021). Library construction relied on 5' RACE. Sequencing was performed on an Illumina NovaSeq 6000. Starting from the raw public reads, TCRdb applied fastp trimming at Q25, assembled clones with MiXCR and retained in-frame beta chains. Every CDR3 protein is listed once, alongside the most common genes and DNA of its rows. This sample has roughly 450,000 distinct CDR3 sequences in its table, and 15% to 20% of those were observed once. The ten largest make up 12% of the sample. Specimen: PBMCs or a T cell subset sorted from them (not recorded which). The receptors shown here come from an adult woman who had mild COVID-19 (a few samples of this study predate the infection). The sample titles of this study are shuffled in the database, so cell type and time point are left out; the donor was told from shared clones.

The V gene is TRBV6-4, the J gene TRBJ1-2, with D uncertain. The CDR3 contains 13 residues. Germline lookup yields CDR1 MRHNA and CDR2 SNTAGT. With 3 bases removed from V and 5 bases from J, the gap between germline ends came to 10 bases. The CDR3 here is CASSEGMGYGYTF. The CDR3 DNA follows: TGTGCCAGCAGTGAGGGCATGGGGTATGGCTACACCTTC.

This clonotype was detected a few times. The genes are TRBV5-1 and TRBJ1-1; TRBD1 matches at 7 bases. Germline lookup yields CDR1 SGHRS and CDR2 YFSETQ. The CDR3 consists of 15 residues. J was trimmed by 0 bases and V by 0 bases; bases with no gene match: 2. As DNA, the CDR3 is TGCGCCAGCAGCTTGGAGGGGGCCCTGAACACTGAAGCTTTCTTT. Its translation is CASSLEGALNTEAFF. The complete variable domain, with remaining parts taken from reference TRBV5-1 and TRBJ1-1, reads KAGVTQTPRYLIKTRGQQVTLSCSPISGHRSVSWYQQTPGQGLQFLFEYFSETQRNKGNFPGRFSGRQFSNSRSEMNVSTLELGDSALYLCASSLEGALNTEAFFGQGTRLTVV.

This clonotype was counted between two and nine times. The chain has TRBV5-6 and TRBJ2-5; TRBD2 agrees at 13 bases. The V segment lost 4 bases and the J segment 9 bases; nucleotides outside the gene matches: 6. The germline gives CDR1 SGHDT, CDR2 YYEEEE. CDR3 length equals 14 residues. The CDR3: CASSLGTSGNPQYF. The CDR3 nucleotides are TGTGCCAGCAGCCTGGGGACTAGCGGGAACCCCCAGTACTTC.

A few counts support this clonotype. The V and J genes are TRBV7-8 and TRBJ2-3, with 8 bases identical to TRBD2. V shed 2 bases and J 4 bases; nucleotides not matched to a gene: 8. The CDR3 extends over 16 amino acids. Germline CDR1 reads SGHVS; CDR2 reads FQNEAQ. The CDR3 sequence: CASSLSSGSPPDTQYF. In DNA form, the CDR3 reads TGTGCCAGCAGCTTATCCAGCGGGAGCCCGCCAGATACGCAGTATTTT.

The CDR3 loop is CSVDGGQETQYF. CDR3 DNA sequence: TGCAGCGTTGATGGGGGACAAGAGACCCAGTACTTC. V usage is TRBV29-1 and J usage is TRBJ2-5; possibly TRBD1 or TRBD2 for D (5 bases each). The CDR3 runs to 12 residues. Looked up from germline, CDR1 is SQVTM and CDR2 is ANQGSEA. V gave up 3 bases and J gave up 2 bases, with 7 bases separating them.

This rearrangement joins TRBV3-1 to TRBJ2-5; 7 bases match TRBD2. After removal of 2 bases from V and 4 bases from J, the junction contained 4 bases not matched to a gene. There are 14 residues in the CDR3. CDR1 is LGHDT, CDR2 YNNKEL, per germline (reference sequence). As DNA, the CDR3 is TGTGCCAGCAGCCAATTCACGGGAGGAGAGACCCAGTACTTC. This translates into CASSQFTGGETQYF.

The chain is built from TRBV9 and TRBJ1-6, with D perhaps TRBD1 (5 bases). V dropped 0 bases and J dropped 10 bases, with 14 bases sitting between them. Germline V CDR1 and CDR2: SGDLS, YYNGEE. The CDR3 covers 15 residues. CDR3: CASSVGGVDGSPLHF. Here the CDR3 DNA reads TGTGCCAGCAGCGTAGGAGGGGTTGACGGCTCACCCCTCCACTTT.

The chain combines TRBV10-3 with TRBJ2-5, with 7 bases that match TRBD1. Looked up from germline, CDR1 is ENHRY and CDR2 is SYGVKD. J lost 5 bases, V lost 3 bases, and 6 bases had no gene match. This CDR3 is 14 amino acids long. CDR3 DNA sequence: TGTGCCATCAGTGATTGGGACAGAAAGGAGACCCAGTACTTC. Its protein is CAISDWDRKETQYF.

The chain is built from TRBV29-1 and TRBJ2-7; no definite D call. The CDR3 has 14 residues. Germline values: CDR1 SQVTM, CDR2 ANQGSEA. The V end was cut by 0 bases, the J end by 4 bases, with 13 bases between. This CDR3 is CSVEDRSRGYEQYF. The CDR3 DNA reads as TGCAGCGTTGAAGATCGGAGTCGCGGATACGAGCAGTACTTC.

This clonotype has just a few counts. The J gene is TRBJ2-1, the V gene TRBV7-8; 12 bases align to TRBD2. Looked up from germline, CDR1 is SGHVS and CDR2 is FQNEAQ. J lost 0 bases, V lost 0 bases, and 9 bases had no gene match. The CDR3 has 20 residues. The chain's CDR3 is CASSLAKLAGGPSSYNEQFF. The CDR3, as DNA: TGTGCCAGCAGCTTAGCGAAACTAGCGGGGGGCCCCAGCTCCTACAATGAGCAGTTCTTC. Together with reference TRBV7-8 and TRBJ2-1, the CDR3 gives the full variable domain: GAGVSQSPRYKVAKRGQDVALRCDPISGHVSLFWYQQALGQGPEFLTYFQNEAQLDKSGLPSDRFFAERPEGSVSTLKIQRTQQEDSAVYLCASSLAKLAGGPSSYNEQFFGPGTRLTVL.

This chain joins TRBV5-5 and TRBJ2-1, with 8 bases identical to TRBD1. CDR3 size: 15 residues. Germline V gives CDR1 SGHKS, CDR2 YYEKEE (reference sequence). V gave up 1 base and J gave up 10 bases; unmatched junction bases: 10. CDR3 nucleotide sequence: TGTGCCAGCAGCTTGAGGGGACAGGCTGCCTTGGAGCAGTTCTTC. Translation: CASSLRGQAALEQFF. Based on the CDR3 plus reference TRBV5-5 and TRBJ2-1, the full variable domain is DAGVTQSPTHLIKTRGQQVTLRCSPISGHKSVSWYQQVLGQGPQFIFQYYEKEERGRGNFPDRFSARQFPNYSSELNVNALLLGDSALYLCASSLRGQAALEQFFGPGTRLTVL.

The CDR3 sequence is CASSLESGTGVGYTF. CDR3 DNA: TGCGCCAGCAGCTTGGAGAGCGGGACAGGGGTCGGCTACACCTTC. The chain has TRBV5-1 and TRBJ1-2; 10 bases agree with TRBD1. This CDR3 has 15 residues. With 0 bases clipped from V and 8 bases from J, the junction kept 7 bases outside the gene matches. CDR1 and CDR2 from the germline V gene are SGHRS and YFSETQ.

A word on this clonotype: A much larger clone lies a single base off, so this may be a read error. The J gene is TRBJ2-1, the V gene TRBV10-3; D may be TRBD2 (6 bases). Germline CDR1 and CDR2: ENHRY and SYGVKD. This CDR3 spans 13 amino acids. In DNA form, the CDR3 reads TGTGCCATCAGTGTTCGGGAGTACAATGAGCAGTTATTC. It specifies CAISVREYNEQLF.

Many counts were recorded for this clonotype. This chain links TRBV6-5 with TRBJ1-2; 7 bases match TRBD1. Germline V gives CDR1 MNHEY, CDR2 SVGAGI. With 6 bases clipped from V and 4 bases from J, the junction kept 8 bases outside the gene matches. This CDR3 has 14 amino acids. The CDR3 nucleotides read TGTGCCAGCAGAAAGGGGGCGAGGAGCTATGGCTACACCTTC. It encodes CASRKGARSYGYTF.

Written as DNA, the CDR3 is TGTGCCACCAGTGAGAACGTACACTCGGACAGAACTCAAGAGACCCAGTACTTC. Its protein is CATSENVHSDRTQETQYF. This chain uses TRBV24-1 with TRBJ2-5; maybe TRBD1 (6 bases). Germline lookup yields CDR1 KGHDR and CDR2 SFDVKD. CDR3 length: 18 residues. The V end lost 4 bases, the J end lost 2 bases, and 22 bases lay between the germline ends.

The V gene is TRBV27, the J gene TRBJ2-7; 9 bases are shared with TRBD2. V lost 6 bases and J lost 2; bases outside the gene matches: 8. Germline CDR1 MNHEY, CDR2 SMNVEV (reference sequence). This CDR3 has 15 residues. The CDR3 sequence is CASRELAGVTYEQYF. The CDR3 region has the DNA TGTGCCAGCAGAGAGTTAGCGGGAGTTACCTACGAGCAGTACTTC.

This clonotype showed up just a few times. The CDR3 spells CASSLRTSPLYF. The CDR3 nucleotides read TGCGCCAGCAGCTTAAGGACGTCTCCGTTATACTTC. This chain links TRBV5-1 with TRBJ2-5, with unresolved D. V shed 2 bases and J shed 14 bases, with 16 bases lying between them. CDR1 SGHRS and CDR2 YFSETQ come from the germline V gene. The CDR3 is 12 amino acids. The complete variable domain, with remaining parts taken from reference TRBV5-1 and TRBJ2-5, reads KAGVTQTPRYLIKTRGQQVTLSCSPISGHRSVSWYQQTPGQGLQFLFEYFSETQRNKGNFPGRFSGRQFSNSRSEMNVSTLELGDSALYLCASSLRTSPLYFGPGTRLLVL.